This T cell receptor (beta chain) came from a study of blood T cell repertoires in COVID-19. The protocol was immunoSEQ multiplex PCR, while the TCRdb copy is restricted to in-frame clones and leaves out a portion. The table shows about 280,000 clones, with 90% occurring only once. The CDR3 contains 14 residues. Germline values: CDR1 SGHVS, CDR2 FQNEAQ. V lost 5 bases, J lost 6 bases, and 7 bases stayed unmatched. This receptor was obtained from a woman between 18 and 29 years old with acute COVID-19. The source material was PBMCs or T cells enriched from blood (not recorded which). The rearrangement uses TRBV7-8 and TRBJ2-5, with 9 positions matching TRBD2. This CDR3 is CASSPWTSAKTQYF. CDR3 nucleotide sequence: TGTGCCAGCAGCCCTTGGACTAGCGCCAAGACCCAGTACTTC.